This TCR beta chain was captured in a study of blood T cell repertoires in COVID-19. Overall study context: Acute-phase and convalescent COVID-19 samples originated in the United States, Italy and Spain. T cells, B-cell-depleted T cells, or PBMCs supplied cDNA or gDNA.

V lost 0 bases and J lost 0, with 9 bases in between. This CDR3 comprises 16 residues. Germline-derived CDR1 and CDR2 are LNHDA and SQIVND (reference sequence). The assay was immunoSEQ multiplex PCR, and TCRdb's table has in-frame clones only and misses some. Of hundreds of thousands of clones in the sample, approximately 83% were seen once. This clone appeared a single time. Recruitment covered 20 to 25 US areas and drew participants whose ages spanned roughly 18 to 89 years. The receptor's source is a woman aged 40 to 55 with acute COVID-19. The sequenced sample consisted of PBMCs or T cells enriched from blood (not recorded which). The rearrangement uses TRBV19 and TRBJ1-3; possible D gene TRBD1, 5 bases. CDR3 region: CASSIDDRFSGNTIYF. The CDR3 region has the DNA TGTGCCAGTAGTATAGATGACAGATTCTCTGGAAACACCATATATTTT. The full variable domain, its missing parts supplied by reference TRBV19 and TRBJ1-3, is DGGITQSPKYLFRKEGQNVTLSCEQNLNHDAMYWYRQDPGQGLRLIYYSQIVNDFQKGDIAEGYSVSREKKESFPLTVTSAQKNPTAFYLCASSIDDRFSGNTIYFGEGSWLTVV.